This TCR beta chain was obtained from a study of T cell responses to AZD1222 COVID-19 vaccine. The CDR3 consists of 15 residues. The germline V gene has CDR1 KGHSH and CDR2 LQKENI. The germline V and J ends were trimmed by 3 bases and 1 base, with 13 bases remaining between them. Method: immunoSEQ multiplex PCR; TCRdb's copy keeps in-frame clones and lacks some. There are 150,000 or so clones in the sample; roughly nine tenths occur only once, and approximately 1.5% lies in the top ten. Source: peripheral blood, taken on day 0 of AZD1222 vaccination. The rearrangement joins TRBV18 to TRBJ2-7, with D tentatively TRBD2 (6 bases). This TCR derives from an adult in good health. This chain's CDR3 is CASSPAGRGSYEQYF. Here the CDR3 DNA reads TGTGCCAGCTCACCCGCGGGGAGAGGGTCCTACGAGCAGTACTTC.